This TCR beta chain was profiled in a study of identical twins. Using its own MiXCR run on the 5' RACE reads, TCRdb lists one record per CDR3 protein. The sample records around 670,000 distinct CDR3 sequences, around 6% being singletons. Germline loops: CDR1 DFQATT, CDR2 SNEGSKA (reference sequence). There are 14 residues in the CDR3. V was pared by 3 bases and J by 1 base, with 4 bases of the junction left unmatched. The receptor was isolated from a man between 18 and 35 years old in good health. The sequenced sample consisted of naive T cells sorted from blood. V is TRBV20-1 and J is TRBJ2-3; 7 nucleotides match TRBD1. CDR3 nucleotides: TGCAGTGCTAGTATCACAGGGGGCACAGATACGCAGTATTTT. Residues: CSASITGGTDTQYF.